This TCR beta chain came from a study of regulatory T cells in long-lasting Graves disease. Documented time point: persistent/refractory GD, antithyroid drugs over 5 years with positive TRAb. RNA isolated from PBMCs was used to make the TCR library. Germline-derived CDR1 and CDR2 are LNHDA and SQIVND (reference sequence). The V gene lost 1 base and the J gene lost 3 bases, with 24 bases spanning the gap. This CDR3 has 19 amino acids. Combining iRepertoire HTBI primers with Arm-PCR of CDR3 regions, the authors built TCR beta libraries. TCRdb recomputed calls from the multiplex PCR reads with MiXCR, one row per CDR3 protein. The table has around 510,000 distinct CDR3 sequences, less than 25% seen once.

The genes are TRBV19 and TRBJ1-1; a possible D gene is TRBD1 (6 bases). The receptor was derived from a female donor with Graves disease. The source was peripheral blood mononuclear cells (PBMCs), collected when the disease was refractory, from a patient treated with antithyroid drugs. CDR3 region: CASSIAVWGAHSLDTEAFF. CDR3 nucleotides: TGTGCCAGTAGTATAGCGGTGTGGGGGGCGCATTCTCTGGACACTGAAGCTTTCTTT.